There are many counts of the clone carrying this TCR beta chain. The antigen is not known. These data originate in a study of T cells in Graves' hyperthyroidism and ophthalmopathy. Amplified regions were TCR beta CDR3 sequences from RNA transcripts. Initially, a first-round RT-PCR of the TCR CDR3 employed the HTBI primer set. MiXCR, run by TCRdb on the multiplex PCR reads, gives a single entry per CDR3 protein. This repertoire shows around 350,000 distinct CDR3 sequences, roughly 13% found once; its top ten account for about 9.1%. Broader study findings: In simple terms, a model built on 13 V-J features told ophthalmopathy apart from stable hyperthyroidism.

Absent ophthalmopathy progression within 18 months defined stable Graves' hyperthyroidism. Patients aged 18 to 65 had newly diagnosed hyperthyroidism that had lasted under 2 months. Germline V gene data show CDR1 as SGHTA and CDR2 as FQGNSA. Trimming cost V 2 bases and J 1 base; bases outside gene matches: 4. The CDR3 has 15 residues. The specimen was blood. The rearrangement links TRBV7-2 to TRBJ2-7, with 8 nucleotides matching TRBD1. The sequence was obtained from a woman between 18 and 30 years old with Graves' hyperthyroidism. The CDR3 DNA reads as TGTGCCAGCAGCTTAACCGGACAGGGATCCTACGAGCAGTACTTC. Translated: CASSLTGQGSYEQYF.